Below, 28 T cell receptor beta chains from the same sample are listed, as sequenced in a study of identical twins. TCRdb re-derived calls from the 5' RACE reads in MiXCR, one entry per CDR3 protein. The table has about 1.7 million distinct CDR3 sequences, about 31% seen once. Sequenced material: cord blood. These receptors were taken from a newborn girl in good health.

The rearrangement links TRBV5-4 to TRBJ2-3, with a possible D match to TRBD1 (6 bases). V lost 0 bases and J lost 3, with 11 bases in between. Germline CDR1 reads SGHNT; CDR2 reads YYREEE (reference sequence). There are 15 residues in the CDR3. The CDR3 region is CASSLEAQGTDTQYF. The CDR3 coding sequence is TGTGCCAGCAGCTTGGAGGCACAGGGAACAGATACGCAGTATTTT.

The chain uses TRBV2 and TRBJ2-3, with 9 bases that match TRBD1. This CDR3 region has 13 residues. Looked up from germline, CDR1 is SNHLY and CDR2 is FYNNEI. The ends lost 8 bases at V and 7 bases at J; junction bases unmatched: 7. The chain's CDR3 is CASPGTGKNTQYF. CDR3 bases: TGTGCCAGCCCCGGGACAGGGAAGAATACGCAGTATTTT.

This clonotype was detected only a few times. The J gene is TRBJ2-4, the V gene TRBV7-2, with 10 positions matching TRBD2. CDR3 length: 16 residues. In germline, CDR1 is SGHTA, CDR2 FQGNSA. The junction had 4 bases not matched to a gene; V was cut back by 5 bases and J by 0 bases. The CDR3 is CASSPGLAIAKNIQYF. The CDR3 DNA reads TGTGCCAGCAGCCCGGGACTAGCGATAGCCAAAAACATTCAGTACTTC.

This chain uses TRBV6-5 with TRBJ2-5; weak D call: TRBD2 (6 bases). This CDR3 is built from 9 residues. The V gene's germline CDR1 is MNHEY and CDR2 SVGAGI. V was trimmed by 7 bases and J by 11 bases, leaving 8 bases between them. CDR3 region: CASTGEQYF. The CDR3 region has the DNA TGTGCCAGCACGGGGGAGCAGTACTTC.

This clonotype has more than one count but fewer than ten. The chain employs TRBV29-1 and TRBJ1-5; TRBD1 matches at 7 bases. The length of the CDR3 is 15 residues. Germline V gene lookup returns CDR1 SQVTM and CDR2 ANQGSEA. The trim removed 5 bases at V and 0 bases at J, leaving 7 bases unmatched. In nucleotides, the CDR3 is TGCAGCGTTACCCAGGGGGATAATAGCAATCAGCCCCAGCATTTT. Protein product: CSVTQGDNSNQPQHF.

Details on this clonotype: This clone may be a read error of a much larger clone one base away. This rearrangement joins TRBV12-3 or TRBV12-4 to TRBJ2-1; D may match TRBD1 or TRBD2 (5 bases each). This CDR3 region has 13 residues. This CDR3 is CVSRELENNEQFF. The CDR3, as DNA: TGTGTCAGCAGGGAGCTAGAGAACAATGAGCAGTTCTTC.

As to this clonotype: An end of the junction does not agree with germline; a read error may underlie this. The rearrangement joins TRBV7-9 to TRBJ2-4; D remains ambiguous. The CDR3 loop spans 15 amino acids. Germline V CDR1 and CDR2: SEHNR, FQNEAQ (reference sequence). This CDR3 reads CASSLDRIAKSIQYF. In nucleotides, the CDR3 is TGTGCCAGCAGCTTAGACAGAATAGCCAAAAGCATTCAGTACTTC.

CDR3 sequence: CASSLRDRGLTDTQYF. As DNA, the CDR3 is TGTGCCAGCAGTCTCCGGGACAGGGGGCTCACAGATACGCAGTATTTT. The V gene is TRBV28, the J gene TRBJ2-3; 12 bases line up with TRBD1. V shed 5 bases and J 2 bases; nucleotides not matched to a gene: 5. Germline values: CDR1 MDHEN, CDR2 SYDVKM. This CDR3 spans 16 amino acids.

The V call is TRBV6-6, the J call TRBJ2-5, with TRBD2 matching over 7 bases. V was clipped by 5 bases and J by 11 bases; unmatched bases: 23. The CDR3 sequence is 17 residues long. CDR1 is MNHNY, CDR2 SVGAGI, per germline (reference sequence). The CDR3 protein is CASSVSRGSWSYNEQYF. CDR3 sequence (DNA): TGTGCCAGCAGTGTCTCTCGCGGGAGTTGGTCCTACAATGAGCAGTACTTC.

This clonotype was seen a handful of times. The rearrangement links TRBV19 to TRBJ1-4; 7 nucleotides match TRBD1. Germline assignment: CDR1 LNHDA and CDR2 SQIVND (reference sequence). The V and J ends lost 5 bases and 5 bases, in that order; junction bases with no gene match: 14. The CDR3 runs 17 residues. CDR3 nucleotide sequence: TGTGCCAGTAGTCAACAGGGGCCGCAGGCCTTGAATGAAAAACTGTTTTTT. Protein sequence: CASSQQGPQALNEKLFF.

V gene TRBV5-1 combines with J gene TRBJ1-2; D is perhaps TRBD1 (5 bases). V was pared by 2 bases and J by 4 bases, with 15 bases between. This CDR3 region has 15 residues. Germline CDR1 reads SGHRS; CDR2 reads YFSETQ. CDR3 sequence reads: CASSFSEYGGYGYTF. In DNA form, the CDR3 reads TGCGCCAGCAGCTTCTCCGAATACGGGGGCTATGGCTACACCTTC.

The CDR3 bases are TGTGCCACCAGCAGAGATTCAAAGAAAGAGACCCAGTACTTC. Its translation is CATSRDSKKETQYF. The chain links TRBV15 to TRBJ2-5; D is unclear. Trimming removed 0 bases from V and 3 bases from J, with 8 bases in between. This CDR3 is built from 14 residues. From germline, CDR1 is LNHNV and CDR2 YYDKDF (reference sequence).

This clonotype was seen more than once but under ten times. The chain uses TRBV3-1 and TRBJ2-2; no reliable D call. V shed 5 bases and J shed 4 bases, with 11 bases lying between them. The CDR3 is made up of 14 amino acids. CDR1 and CDR2 (germline): LGHDT, YNNKEL (reference sequence). The CDR3, as DNA: TGTGCCAGCAGCAATCCCATCGTCACCGGGGAGCTGTTTTTT. It encodes CASSNPIVTGELFF.

The gene calls are TRBV11-2 and TRBJ1-2; D perhaps matches TRBD1 (5 bases). The CDR3 spans 14 residues. V was shortened by 1 base and J by 4 bases, with 10 bases between the two germline ends. Germline CDR1 SGHAT, CDR2 FQNNGV. The CDR3 region is CASSLGGGTYGYTF. CDR3 nucleotide sequence: TGTGCCAGCAGCTTAGGGGGAGGGACCTATGGCTACACCTTC.

V usage is TRBV10-3 and J usage is TRBJ2-3; D is possibly TRBD2 (5 bases). Deletions cut 8 bases from V and 0 bases from J, with 9 bases between. The CDR3 covers 13 residues. Germline lookup yields CDR1 ENHRY and CDR2 SYGVKD. The DNA of the CDR3 is TGTGCCATCGCTAGCCTAAGCACAGATACGCAGTATTTT. Protein: CAIASLSTDTQYF.

This clonotype was picked up one time. This chain uses TRBV7-8 with TRBJ1-2; 11 bases are shared with TRBD1. The CDR3 length is 17 residues. J lost 2 bases, V lost 0 bases, and 5 bases had no gene match. The germline gives CDR1 SGHVS, CDR2 FQNEAQ. The CDR3 DNA reads TGTGCCAGCAGCTTAGCTTCGAGGACAGGGGGCAACTATGGCTACACCTTC. Translating it yields CASSLASRTGGNYGYTF.

The chain recombines TRBV6-1 with TRBJ2-1; TRBD2 is a possible D gene (5 bases). The germline CDR1 and CDR2 sequences are MNHNS and SASEGT. The V gene lost 6 bases and the J gene lost 9 bases, with 9 bases spanning the gap. This CDR3 is 11 amino acids long. The CDR3 region is CASSSSVEQFF. The CDR3 nucleotides are TGTGCCAGCAGCAGTAGCGTTGAGCAGTTCTTC.

The CDR3 sequence is CASSPVQGGETQYF. The CDR3 DNA sequence: TGTGCCAGCTCACCGGTACAGGGGGGAGAGACCCAGTACTTC. This chain uses TRBV18 with TRBJ2-5; 8 bases line up with TRBD1. The V segment lost 3 bases and the J segment 4 bases; nucleotides outside the gene matches: 4. Germline values: CDR1 KGHSH, CDR2 LQKENI. The CDR3 sequence is 14 residues long.

This clonotype has more than one count but fewer than ten. The chain carries TRBV27 and TRBJ2-7, with D maybe TRBD2 (6 bases). V lost 3 bases and J lost 2, with 20 bases in between. Germline V gene data show CDR1 as MNHEY and CDR2 as SMNVEV (reference sequence). CDR3 length: 17 amino acids. The DNA of the CDR3 is TGTGCCAGCAGTTTCCCTTTTGGGGGAGGCTTCACCTACGAGCAGTACTTC. Translated, it gives CASSFPFGGGFTYEQYF.

The V and J genes are TRBV10-3 and TRBJ1-2, with a possible D match to TRBD1 (5 bases). With 0 bases removed from V and 8 bases from J, the gap between germline ends came to 13 bases. This CDR3 is built from 14 residues. Germline V gene data show CDR1 as ENHRY and CDR2 as SYGVKD. CDR3 bases: TGTGCCATCAGTGAGTCCACCAGGGTAGGGGGCTACACCTTC. Its protein is CAISESTRVGGYTF.

The table lists this clonotype with a few counts. The genes are TRBV11-2 and TRBJ2-1, with TRBD2 matching over 14 bases. The length of the CDR3 is 21 residues. After removal of 5 bases from V and 1 base from J, the junction contained 16 bases not matched to a gene. Germline CDR1 and CDR2: SGHAT and FQNNGV. The CDR3 region is CASSQQPGTSGSMKSYNEQFF. DNA of the CDR3: TGTGCCAGCAGCCAACAACCCGGGACTAGCGGGAGTATGAAGTCCTACAATGAGCAGTTCTTC. Supplemented by reference TRBV11-2 and TRBJ2-1, the full variable domain reads EAGVAQSPRYKIIEKRQSVAFWCNPISGHATLYWYQQILGQGPKLLIQFQNNGVVDDSQLPKDRFSAERLKGVDSTLKIQPAKLEDSAVYLCASSQQPGTSGSMKSYNEQFFGPGTRLTVL.

The chain is built from TRBV12-3 or TRBV12-4 and TRBJ1-1, with a tentative D call TRBD1 (5 bases). V lost 7 bases, J lost 6 bases, and 15 bases lay in between. The CDR3 consists of 13 residues. CDR3 sequence (DNA): TGTGCCAGCACCTGGGACGGCCAGGCTGAAGCTTTCTTT. Translated, it gives CASTWDGQAEAFF.

The V and J genes are TRBV6-2 or TRBV6-3 and TRBJ2-5; 9 bases line up with TRBD2. Trimming cost V 2 bases and J 11 bases; bases outside gene matches: 21. Per germline, CDR1 MNHEY and CDR2 SVGEGT. The CDR3 contains 18 residues. CDR3 sequence: CASSYPRARGGSNNEQYF. Written as DNA, the CDR3 is TGTGCCAGCAGTTACCCCAGAGCGCGGGGGGGGTCAAACAATGAGCAGTACTTC.

About this clonotype itself: Just one base apart from a much larger clone, this may be a read error. The chain uses TRBV12-3 or TRBV12-4 and TRBJ2-4; TRBD2 might be the D (6 bases). The last part of the DNA fits TRBJ2-7 better; the J call may be wrong. CDR3 length: 14 amino acids. The CDR3 loop is CASSAGLTSAEQYF. In nucleotides, the CDR3 is TGTGCCAGCAGCGCCGGACTAACAAGTGCCGAGCAGTACTTC.

In its sample, this clonotype was seen a few times. This sequence joins TRBV5-1 and TRBJ2-7; D uncertain. Trimming pared 2 bases from V and 0 bases from J, leaving 12 bases between. The CDR3 sequence is 15 residues long. Germline CDR1 and CDR2: SGHRS and YFSETQ. The CDR3 region has the DNA TGCGCCAGCAGCTTTGTCGTCCGGAGCTCCTACGAGCAGTACTTC. Its translation: CASSFVVRSSYEQYF.

This clonotype was recorded a few times. The chain combines TRBV3-1 with TRBJ2-1; 9 bases are a match to TRBD2. Trimming removed 4 bases from V and 12 bases from J; junction bases left unmatched: 34. This CDR3 contains 22 residues. From germline, CDR1 is LGHDT and CDR2 YNNKEL (reference sequence). The CDR3 DNA follows: TGTGCCAGCAGCCCCCTCGCTAGCGGGACCCCTGCCTCAAATGCTATTTTGATCGGGCAGTTCTTC. The encoded protein is CASSPLASGTPASNAILIGQFF.

This clonotype was counted between two and nine times. The chain joins TRBV20-1 to TRBJ2-1; D call uncertain. The CDR3 extends over 14 amino acids. Trimming removed 2 bases at V and 0 bases at J, with 8 bases between. CDR1 is DFQATT and CDR2 is SNEGSKA in the germline V gene (reference sequence). As DNA, the CDR3 is TGCAGTGCTAGAAAACCTAGCTCCTACAATGAGCAGTTCTTC. This gives the protein CSARKPSSYNEQFF.

This clonotype was recorded once. At one end the junction does not follow the germline gene, possibly because of a read error. V and J are TRBV29-1 and TRBJ2-1, with D uncertain. The CDR3 is 14 residues long. Germline V gene sequence: CDR1 SQVTM, CDR2 ANQGSEA. The CDR3 nucleotides read TGCAGCGTTGAACCGCAGGAATCCTACAATGGGCAGTTCTTC. Protein: CSVEPQESYNGQFF.